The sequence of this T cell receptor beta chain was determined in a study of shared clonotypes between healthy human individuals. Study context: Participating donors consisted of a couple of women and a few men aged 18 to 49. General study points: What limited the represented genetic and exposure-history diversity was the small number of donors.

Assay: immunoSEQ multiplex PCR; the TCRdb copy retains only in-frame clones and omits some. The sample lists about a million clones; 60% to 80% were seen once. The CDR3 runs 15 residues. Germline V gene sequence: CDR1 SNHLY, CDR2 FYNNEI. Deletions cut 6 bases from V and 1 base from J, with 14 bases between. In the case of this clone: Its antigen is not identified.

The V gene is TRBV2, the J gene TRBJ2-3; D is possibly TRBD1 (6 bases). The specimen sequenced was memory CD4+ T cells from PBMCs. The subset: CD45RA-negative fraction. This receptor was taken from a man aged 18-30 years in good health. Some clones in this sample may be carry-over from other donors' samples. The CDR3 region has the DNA TGTGCCAGCAGGTCGGCCAGGGGAGGCACAGATACGCAGTATTTT. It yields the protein CASRSARGGTDTQYF.